The 13 T cell receptor beta chains below all came from one sample that was sequenced in a study of T cells after yellow fever vaccination. TCRdb redid the calling of the 5' RACE reads with MiXCR, one entry per CDR3 protein. The data contain about 130,000 distinct CDR3 sequences, roughly 6.7% of them singletons. The sequences come from CD4+ T cells sorted from PBMCs, collected 9 to 11 days after the first yellow fever vaccination. The receptor set was obtained from a young man who received the YFV17D yellow fever vaccine.

This clonotype was found many times. The chain joins TRBV29-1 to TRBJ2-5; no reliable D call. This CDR3 has 11 residues. V was clipped by 6 bases and J by 1 base, with 6 bases between them. The germline V gene encodes CDR1 SQVTM and CDR2 ANQGSEA. CDR3: CSVRSQETQYF. Written as DNA, the CDR3 is TGCAGCGTGCGAAGCCAAGAGACCCAGTACTTC.

This clonotype was seen many times. The chain joins TRBV28 to TRBJ1-3; no clear D gene. The ends were cut back, 8 bases at V and 0 bases at J, with 14 bases in the middle. The CDR3 runs 15 residues. Germline V gene lookup returns CDR1 MDHEN and CDR2 SYDVKM. The CDR3 is CASLTYPASGNTIYF. The CDR3 coding sequence is TGTGCCAGCCTGACGTACCCGGCCTCTGGAAACACCATATATTTT.

This clonotype showed up many times. This chain joins TRBV5-1 and TRBJ2-1, with a weak D call TRBD2 (6 bases). The CDR3 sequence is 14 residues long. Germline V gene data show CDR1 as SGHRS and CDR2 as YFSETQ. The germline V and J ends were trimmed by 3 bases and 9 bases, with 16 bases remaining between them. CDR3 sequence (DNA): TGCGCCAGCAGCTCGGGGACTCCCAAGGGTGAGCAGTTCTTC. Protein sequence: CASSSGTPKGEQFF.

The V call is TRBV6-1, the J call TRBJ2-7; D possibly corresponds to TRBD1 (6 bases). The V and J ends lost 0 bases and 6 bases respectively, with 12 bases between them. The CDR3 sequence is 14 residues long. Germline lookup yields CDR1 MNHNS and CDR2 SASEGT. The DNA of the CDR3 is TGTGCCAGCAGTGAAGCGCCAGGGGTGTCCGAGCAGTACGTC. It codes for CASSEAPGVSEQYV.

This clonotype was recorded many times. CDR3 bases: TGTGCCAGCAGCACATACCGGGACACTTCTAGGGGCAATCAGCCCCAGCATTTT. Its translation: CASSTYRDTSRGNQPQHF. The V and J genes are TRBV11-1 and TRBJ1-5, with D possibly TRBD1 on 6 matching bases. Trimming removed 5 bases from V and 2 bases from J, with 22 bases in between. The CDR3 is 18 residues long. Germline lookup yields CDR1 SGHAT and CDR2 FQDESV (reference sequence).

This clonotype was observed many times. The CDR3 DNA is TGTGCCAGCAGCTTGACGACAGGGAACGAGCAGTACTTC. Translation: CASSLTTGNEQYF. This rearrangement joins TRBV7-2 to TRBJ2-7; TRBD1 aligns across 7 bases. With 3 bases clipped from V and 5 bases from J, the junction kept 4 bases outside the gene matches. Looked up from germline, CDR1 is SGHTA and CDR2 is FQGNSA. The CDR3 spans 13 residues.

In this sample, this clonotype turned up many times. The chain uses TRBV5-1 and TRBJ2-5; weak D call: TRBD1 (5 bases). Trimming cost V 5 bases and J 5 bases, with 10 bases left between them. The CDR3 runs to 12 residues. In germline, CDR1 is SGHRS, CDR2 YFSETQ. In DNA form, the CDR3 reads TGCGCCAGCAGTGGGGCGAAGGAGACCCAGTACTTC. Residues: CASSGAKETQYF.

Ten or more counts support this clonotype. The chain couples TRBV7-2 to TRBJ2-7, with no clear D. This CDR3 has 14 residues. CDR1 is SGHTA, CDR2 FQGNSA, per germline. Trimming removed 1 base from V and 4 bases from J, with 11 bases in between. CDR3: CASSLGALLYEQYF. In DNA form, the CDR3 reads TGTGCCAGCAGCTTAGGTGCGTTACTGTACGAGCAGTACTTC.

This clonotype was counted at least ten times. V and J are TRBV5-1 and TRBJ2-3, with D unclear. The CDR3 covers 13 residues. Trimming removed 0 bases at V and 10 bases at J, with 12 bases between. Germline CDR1 and CDR2: SGHRS and YFSETQ. CDR3 nucleotide sequence: TGCGCCAGCAGCTTGGTCTCGGATATTGCGCAGTATTTT. Its protein is CASSLVSDIAQYF.

Concerning this clonotype itself: A read error may produce the germline difference seen at one junction end. The gene calls are TRBV7-2 and TRBJ1-1; possible D gene TRBD1, 6 bases. Germline CDR1 reads SGHTA; CDR2 reads FQGNSA. The CDR3 consists of 14 residues. Written as DNA, the CDR3 is TGTGGCAGCAGCTTTGCCAGGGGGAACACTGAAGCTTTCTTT. Protein: CGSSFARGNTEAFF.

This clonotype was seen repeatedly, ten times or more. CDR3 amino acids: CASSLSVGNTDTQYF. CDR3 DNA: TGTGCCAGCAGTTTAAGCGTTGGCAACACAGATACGCAGTATTTT. The chain has TRBV12-3 or TRBV12-4 and TRBJ2-3; D uncertain. The CDR3 is 15 residues long. V gave up 2 bases and J gave up 2 bases, with 11 bases separating them.

This clonotype appeared many times. The rearrangement links TRBV4-1 to TRBJ2-2; 9 bases agree with TRBD1. J gave up 6 bases and V 5 bases, and 10 bases lay outside the gene matches. The CDR3 runs to 16 residues. The germline CDR1 and CDR2 sequences are MGHRA and YSYEKL. The CDR3 sequence is CASSSPGQGKAGELFF. The CDR3 nucleotides are TGCGCCAGCAGCAGCCCGGGACAGGGAAAGGCCGGGGAGCTGTTTTTT.

In its sample, this clonotype was seen a few times. The V call is TRBV14, the J call TRBJ1-1, with D possibly matching TRBD1 (5 bases). The CDR3 loop spans 16 amino acids. V dropped 0 bases and J dropped 0 bases, with 11 bases sitting between them. From germline, CDR1 is SGHDN and CDR2 FVKESK. The CDR3 DNA follows: TGTGCCAGCAGCCAAGACCCAGGGACCATGAACACTGAAGCTTTCTTT. It codes for CASSQDPGTMNTEAFF.